The 23 T cell receptor beta chains listed next were all sequenced from one sample in a study of T cell responses to AZD1222 COVID-19 vaccine (dated by TCRdb to about 2021). The sample's time point label, in plain terms: about 28 days (+/-7) after the second vaccine dose. Library construction relied on the immunoSEQ multiplex PCR assay. TCRdb mirrors the immuneACCESS table, restricted to in-frame sequences. Some clones are absent from its copies; in checked studies, under half trace to an unresolved V gene, and the reason for the others is unknown. Within this sample are roughly 110,000 clones, with over 80% of them counted one time only. About 6.6% of the sample is in the top ten clones. Sequences were derived from peripheral blood, sampled 28 days after the second AZD1222 dose. The source of these receptors is an adult who received the AZD1222 COVID-19 vaccine.

The count of this clone is one. CDR3 loop: CASSADTMNTEAFF. The CDR3 DNA is TGCGCCAGCAGCGCGGACACGATGAACACTGAAGCTTTCTTT. The chain couples TRBV5-1 to TRBJ1-1; possibly TRBD1 for D (5 bases). Germline CDR1 is SGHRS and CDR2 is YFSETQ. V was shortened by 4 bases and J by 0 bases, with 10 bases between the two germline ends. This CDR3 has 14 residues.

This chain uses TRBV19 with TRBJ1-5; D call uncertain. The germline gives CDR1 LNHDA, CDR2 SQIVND (reference sequence). CDR3 size: 13 residues. V lost 5 bases, J lost 7 bases, and 12 bases lay in between. The CDR3: CASSGPMGQPQHF. The CDR3 bases are TGTGCCAGTAGTGGTCCGATGGGGCAGCCCCAGCATTTT.

The chain couples TRBV28 to TRBJ1-1; tentatively, D is TRBD1 (6 bases). This CDR3 spans 14 amino acids. Trimming removed 8 bases from V and 5 bases from J, with 18 bases in between. CDR1 is MDHEN, CDR2 SYDVKM, per germline. This CDR3 is CASGGPTGKTEAFF. The CDR3 DNA follows: TGTGCCAGCGGAGGTCCTACAGGGAAGACTGAAGCTTTCTTT. The entire variable domain, with the rest obtained from reference TRBV28 and TRBJ1-1, is as follows: DVKVTQSSRYLVKRTGEKVFLECVQDMDHENMFWYRQDPGLGLRLIYFSYDVKMKEKGDIPEGYSVSREKKERFSLILESASTNQTSMYLCASGGPTGKTEAFFGQGTRLTVV.

The chain employs TRBV12-3 or TRBV12-4 and TRBJ2-1; TRBD1 or TRBD2 may be the D gene (5 bases each). The CDR3 is 13 amino acids. Trimming pared 7 bases from V and 3 bases from J, leaving 10 bases between. This CDR3 reads CASTRDHYNEQFF. CDR3 nucleotide sequence: TGTGCCAGCACCCGGGACCACTACAATGAGCAGTTCTTC.

This chain links TRBV7-6 with TRBJ1-1; D is unclear. Trimming took off 4 bases at V and 3 bases at J, with 12 bases between the two ends. Germline CDR1 reads SGHVS; CDR2 reads FNYEAQ. This CDR3 has 14 amino acids. CDR3 bases: TGTGCCAGCAGCTCCGGACGGTCCTACACTGAAGCTTTCTTT. Amino acids: CASSSGRSYTEAFF.

In this sample, this clone is medium-sized (0.01 to 0.1%). The J gene is TRBJ1-1, the V gene TRBV7-8; 7 nucleotides match TRBD1. This CDR3 is built from 18 residues. The ends lost 2 bases at V and 1 base at J; junction bases unmatched: 13. From germline, CDR1 is SGHVS and CDR2 FQNEAQ. The CDR3 DNA reads TGTGCCAGCAGCTTAAAGGCCGGGACAGTGACCCCGAACACTGAAGCTTTCTTT. Residues: CASSLKAGTVTPNTEAFF. Full variable domain (missing parts from reference TRBV7-8 and TRBJ1-1): GAGVSQSPRYKVAKRGQDVALRCDPISGHVSLFWYQQALGQGPEFLTYFQNEAQLDKSGLPSDRFFAERPEGSVSTLKIQRTQQEDSAVYLCASSLKAGTVTPNTEAFFGQGTRLTVV.

This sequence joins TRBV18 and TRBJ1-1, with TRBD1 matching 7 bases. Germline V gives CDR1 KGHSH, CDR2 LQKENI. CDR3 length: 15 amino acids. The V and J ends lost 2 bases and 4 bases, in that order; junction bases with no gene match: 7. In DNA, the CDR3 is TGTGCCAGCTCACCAGAGACAGGGATGGTCACTGAAGCTTTCTTT. Translation: CASSPETGMVTEAFF.

The chain employs TRBV3-1 (or the pseudogene TRBV3-2) and TRBJ1-2; the match to TRBD1 covers 9 bases. This CDR3 is 18 amino acids long. V dropped 0 bases and J dropped 4; count of bases not matched to a gene: 12. Germline CDR1 and CDR2: LGHDT and YNNKEL (reference sequence). The CDR3 region has the DNA TGTGCCAGCAGCCAAGAGGTGTCGTGGACAGGGGAGATCTATGGCTACACCTTC. The encoded protein is CASSQEVSWTGEIYGYTF.

V and J are TRBV5-4 and TRBJ2-2; the match to TRBD1 covers 10 bases. The germline V gene has CDR1 SGHNT and CDR2 YYREEE (reference sequence). This CDR3 contains 15 residues. Losses at the gene ends were 4 bases for V and 4 bases for J; bases not matched to a gene: 4. In DNA, the CDR3 is TGTGCCAGCAGCGCGGGACAGGGGCTCACCGGGGAGCTGTTTTTT. Its protein is CASSAGQGLTGELFF.

The V gene is TRBV11-2, the J gene TRBJ2-1; TRBD1 might be the D (5 bases). Germline V gene sequence: CDR1 SGHAT, CDR2 FQNNGV. This CDR3 has 14 residues. V was trimmed by 1 base and J by 7 bases, leaving 11 bases between them. The CDR3 spells CASSLVRTPNEQFF. CDR3 bases: TGTGCCAGCAGCTTAGTCCGGACACCTAATGAGCAGTTCTTC.

The chain recombines TRBV29-1 with TRBJ2-5; perhaps TRBD2 as D (6 bases). The V and J ends lost 6 bases and 7 bases respectively, with 12 bases between them. CDR3 size: 11 residues. Germline-derived CDR1 and CDR2 are SQVTM and ANQGSEA. CDR3 protein: CSVDGTSTQYF. The CDR3 coding sequence is TGCAGCGTCGACGGGACTTCGACCCAGTACTTC.

This clone appeared once. The chain uses TRBV6-5 and TRBJ2-3; D is ambiguous. Germline V gene sequence: CDR1 MNHEY, CDR2 SVGAGI. Trimming took 7 bases from V and 2 from J, leaving 16 bases between them. The CDR3 spans 15 residues. Here the CDR3 DNA reads TGTGCCAGCACCTTAAAGGCGGACCTCACAGATACGCAGTATTTT. This sequence encodes CASTLKADLTDTQYF.

V gene TRBV5-4 combines with J gene TRBJ2-3; 9 bases match TRBD1. V lost 1 base to trimming and J lost 4 bases; unmatched junction nucleotides: 4. Germline-derived CDR1 and CDR2 are SGHNT and YYREEE (reference sequence). This CDR3 region has 15 residues. The CDR3 DNA reads TGTGCCAGCAGCTTGAAGACAGGGGGTCCAGATACGCAGTATTTT. As protein: CASSLKTGGPDTQYF.

V gene TRBV9 combines with J gene TRBJ1-2; maybe TRBD1 (5 bases). Trimming left V 0 bases short and J 3 bases short, with 9 bases between. The CDR3 has 14 residues. CDR1 SGDLS and CDR2 YYNGEE come from the germline V gene. CDR3 sequence reads: CASSVDRTDYGYTF. In DNA form, the CDR3 reads TGTGCCAGCAGCGTAGACAGGACCGACTATGGCTACACCTTC.

The chain carries TRBV5-4 and TRBJ2-5; D unclear. The V and J ends lost 5 bases and 0 bases respectively, with 11 bases between them. Germline lookup yields CDR1 SGHNT and CDR2 YYREEE (reference sequence). This CDR3 contains 14 residues. The CDR3 sequence: CASRRSRDQETQYF. CDR3 in DNA: TGTGCCAGCAGGCGTAGTAGGGACCAAGAGACCCAGTACTTC.

The chain couples TRBV4-2 to TRBJ2-1; 11 bases map to TRBD2. The CDR3 has 18 residues. The J segment lost 6 bases and the V segment lost 1 base, leaving 11 bases of the junction unmatched. Germline V gene lookup returns CDR1 LGHNA and CDR2 YNFKEQ. The CDR3 region is CASSQAPSLAGVTNEQFF. CDR3 coding DNA: TGTGCCAGCAGCCAAGCCCCATCACTAGCGGGAGTTACCAATGAGCAGTTCTTC.

CDR3 protein: CASVSGSGGNTIYF. The CDR3 DNA reads TGTGCCAGCGTCTCGGGGTCTGGTGGAAACACCATATATTTT. V usage is TRBV6-5 and J usage is TRBJ1-3, with no clear D. Deletions cut 8 bases from V and 3 bases from J, with 14 bases between. The CDR3 consists of 14 residues. CDR1 is MNHEY and CDR2 is SVGAGI in the germline V gene.

DNA for the CDR3: TGCAGTGCTAGTGGGGGACGGGAGCTGTTTTTT. It yields the protein CSASGGRELFF. V gene TRBV20-1 combines with J gene TRBJ2-2; D is perhaps TRBD1 or TRBD2 (5 bases each). The length of the CDR3 is 11 residues. The ends were cut back, 3 bases at V and 9 bases at J, with 8 bases in the middle. From germline, CDR1 is DFQATT and CDR2 SNEGSKA (reference sequence).

The V gene is TRBV19, the J gene TRBJ2-5; the D is unclear. V was trimmed by 3 bases and J by 5 bases, leaving 10 bases between them. Germline values: CDR1 LNHDA, CDR2 SQIVND (reference sequence). The CDR3 runs 13 residues. The CDR3: CASSIGGPETQYF. CDR3 nucleotide sequence: TGTGCCAGTAGTATTGGCGGCCCGGAGACCCAGTACTTC.

The chain joins TRBV28 to TRBJ1-1, with a tentative D call TRBD1 (5 bases). V shed 7 bases and J shed 0 bases, with 12 bases lying between them. The CDR3 runs 14 residues. Germline V gives CDR1 MDHEN, CDR2 SYDVKM. In nucleotides, the CDR3 is TGTGCCAGCACCTCCGACAGACTGAACACTGAAGCTTTCTTT. Its translation: CASTSDRLNTEAFF.

The chain employs TRBV2 and TRBJ1-6, with TRBD1 identical over 8 bases. Germline CDR1 SNHLY, CDR2 FYNNEI. CDR3 length: 14 residues. The junction had 3 bases not matched to a gene; V was cut back by 6 bases and J by 5 bases. The CDR3: CASSRTGHNSPLHF. The CDR3 DNA is TGTGCCAGCAGCCGGACAGGGCATAATTCACCCCTCCACTTT. The full variable domain, rest sourced from reference TRBV2 and TRBJ1-6, is EPEVTQTPSHQVTQMGQEVILRCVPISNHLYFYWYRQILGQKVEFLVSFYNNEISEKSEIFDDQFSVERPDGSNFTLKIRSTKLEDSAMYFCASSRTGHNSPLHFGNGTRLTVT.

The chain couples TRBV6-6 to TRBJ1-4, with D possibly matching TRBD1 (6 bases). This CDR3 has 14 residues. The V end was cut by 6 bases, the J end by 5 bases, with 13 bases between. Germline CDR1 is MNHNY and CDR2 is SVGAGI (reference sequence). CDR3 sequence: CASREQGINEKLFF. As DNA, the CDR3 is TGTGCCAGCAGGGAACAGGGAATCAATGAAAAACTGTTTTTT.

The chain recombines TRBV5-6 with TRBJ1-4; D might be TRBD1 (5 bases). Trimming pared 4 bases from V and 5 bases from J, leaving 9 bases between. From germline, CDR1 is SGHDT and CDR2 YYEEEE. This CDR3 has 13 residues. CDR3 nucleotides: TGTGCCAGCAGCCGGGACGGGAATGAAAAACTGTTTTTT. Its protein product is CASSRDGNEKLFF.